This T cell receptor (beta chain) was identified during a study of blood T cell repertoires in COVID-19. TCRdb's copy holds only in-frame clones and misses some; the assay was immunoSEQ multiplex PCR. The sample lists roughly 250,000 clones; 80% to 90% were seen once. This CDR3 comprises 16 residues. J lost 6 bases, V lost 1 base, and 9 bases had no gene match. Germline lookup yields CDR1 MDHEN and CDR2 SYDVKM. This receptor was identified in a man aged 35-49 years who had recovered from COVID-19. Material: PBMCs or T cells enriched from blood (not recorded which). The chain is built from TRBV28 and TRBJ2-4; 7 positions match TRBD2. The CDR3 is CASSLLGGEARNIQYF. CDR3 coding DNA: TGTGCCAGCAGTTTATTGGGGGGGGAGGCCCGAAACATTCAGTACTTC.